This TCR beta chain was recorded in a study of radiation and T cells in renal cell carcinoma. Study-wide results and caveats: Without pretreatment biopsies, baseline tumor clonotype presence was undetermined.

Germline V CDR1 and CDR2: MNHNY, SVGAGI (reference sequence). This CDR3 contains 14 residues. The germline V and J ends were trimmed by 6 bases and 5 bases, with 16 bases remaining between them. A note on this clone: Its target is not known.

Described time point: blood 2 weeks post-SBRT. The treatment was: 15 Gy SBRT to primary tumor, nephrectomy 4 weeks later. Blood was sampled at baseline, 2 weeks and 4 weeks after SBRT. Profiled with immunoSEQ multiplex PCR; TCRdb holds only in-frame clones, not every one. There are some 76,000 clones in the sample; 82% occur only once, and about 6% lies in the top ten. The TCR sequence derives from a man in his 60s with renal cell carcinoma. Material: blood, obtained from a patient whose treatment included radiotherapy and nephrectomy. This chain links TRBV6-6 with TRBJ1-1, with D possibly being TRBD1 (5 bases). The CDR3 DNA is TGTGCCAGCAGCTCCTCGGGTTGGGGGACTGAAGCTTTCTTT. This translates into CASSSSGWGTEAFF.